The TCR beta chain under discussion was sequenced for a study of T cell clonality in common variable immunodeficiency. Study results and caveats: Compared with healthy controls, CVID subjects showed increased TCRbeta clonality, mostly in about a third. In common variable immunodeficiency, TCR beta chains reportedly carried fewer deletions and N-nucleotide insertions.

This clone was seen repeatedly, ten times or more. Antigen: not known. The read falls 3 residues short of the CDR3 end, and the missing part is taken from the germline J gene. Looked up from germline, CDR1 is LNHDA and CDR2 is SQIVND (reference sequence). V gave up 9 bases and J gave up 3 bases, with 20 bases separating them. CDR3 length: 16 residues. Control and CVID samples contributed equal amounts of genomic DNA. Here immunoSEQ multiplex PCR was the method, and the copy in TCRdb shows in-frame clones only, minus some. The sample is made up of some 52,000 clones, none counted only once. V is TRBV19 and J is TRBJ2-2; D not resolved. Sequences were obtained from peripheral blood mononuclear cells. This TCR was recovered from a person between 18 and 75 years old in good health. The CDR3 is CASVSTDNRYTGELFF. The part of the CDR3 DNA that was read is TGTGCCAGCGTTAGTACAGACAACCGGTACACCGGGGAG. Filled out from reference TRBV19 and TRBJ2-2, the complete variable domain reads DGGITQSPKYLFRKEGQNVTLSCEQNLNHDAMYWYRQDPGQGLRLIYYSQIVNDFQKGDIAEGYSVSREKKESFPLTVTSAQKNPTAFYLCASVSTDNRYTGELFFGEGSRLTVL.